Following are 26 T cell receptor beta chains from one sample sequenced in a study of T-cell reconstitution after alpha-beta-depleted transplantation in children. This sample's TCRbeta library carried unique molecular identifier barcodes. Each CDR3 protein is one row after TCRdb ran MiXCR on the PCR reads. Of over 400,000 distinct CDR3 sequences listed, over 40% are singletons. Sequenced here: PBMCs, sampled before TCRalphabeta/CD19-depleted stem cell transplant. These receptors were collected from a girl aged 2 to 9 with aplastic anemia, due to receive a stem cell transplant.

The chain employs TRBV7-8 and TRBJ2-3; D is tentatively TRBD1 or TRBD2 (6 bases each). The germline V gene has CDR1 SGHVS and CDR2 FQNEAQ. Trimming shortened V by 2 bases and J by 6 bases, and 24 bases separated the two germline ends. The CDR3 sequence is 18 residues long. The CDR3 nucleotides are TGTGCCAGCAGCTTATTCGGATTGGGGGGCCCTAGGGGGGATACGCAGTATTTT. This encodes CASSLFGLGGPRGDTQYF.

This clonotype has a handful of counts. The V and J genes are TRBV5-1 and TRBJ1-3; TRBD1 is a possible D gene (5 bases). Germline lookup yields CDR1 SGHRS and CDR2 YFSETQ. The CDR3 is made up of 15 amino acids. Trimming took off 3 bases at V and 3 bases at J, with 13 bases between the two ends. The CDR3 spells CASSSSGASGNTIYF. The CDR3 DNA sequence: TGCGCCAGCAGCTCCTCCGGGGCTAGTGGAAACACCATATATTTT.

The V gene is TRBV30, the J gene TRBJ2-7; 11 bases match TRBD1. The V and J ends lost 8 bases and 4 bases, in that order; junction bases with no gene match: 4. CDR1 is GTSNPN and CDR2 is SVGIG in the germline V gene (reference sequence). The CDR3 has 12 residues. In nucleotides, the CDR3 is TGTGCCGGGGGACAGGGGGTTTACGAGCAGTACTTC. Translated: CAGGQGVYEQYF.

J is TRBJ2-5 and V is TRBV5-1; TRBD2 agrees at 8 bases. With 0 bases clipped from V and 5 bases from J, the junction kept 9 bases outside the gene matches. The CDR3 extends over 16 amino acids. In germline, CDR1 is SGHRS, CDR2 YFSETQ. Here the CDR3 DNA reads TGCGCCAGCAGCTTGGATGGTCGGGGGGGCGAGGAGACCCAGTACTTC. Amino acid sequence: CASSLDGRGGEETQYF.

The chain employs TRBV5-4 and TRBJ2-7; 8 bases are a match to TRBD1. The CDR3 totals 12 residues. The germline gives CDR1 SGHNT, CDR2 YYREEE (reference sequence). Germline trimming cut 4 bases from V and 5 bases from J; bases unmatched to any gene: 2. The CDR3 DNA sequence: TGTGCCAGCAGCCGGGACAGGAACGAGCAGTACTTC. Protein product: CASSRDRNEQYF.

This clonotype was seen ten or more times. The chain is built from TRBV6-1 and TRBJ2-3; D gene unclear. V was trimmed by 5 bases and J by 0 bases, leaving 15 bases between them. Germline CDR1 is MNHNS and CDR2 is SASEGT. CDR3 size: 16 residues. Here the CDR3 reads CASSPAARWSTDTQYF. CDR3 sequence (DNA): TGTGCCAGCAGTCCCGCGGCTCGTTGGAGCACAGATACGCAGTATTTT.

The V and J genes are TRBV29-1 and TRBJ2-5; 7 bases align to TRBD2. Trimming cost V 4 bases and J 4 bases; bases outside gene matches: 6. This CDR3 region has 13 residues. Germline V gene lookup returns CDR1 SQVTM and CDR2 ANQGSEA. The CDR3 DNA reads as TGCAGCGTTGTGGGCGGGAGTGGAGAGACCCAGTACTTC. It translates to CSVVGGSGETQYF.

This clonotype was recorded once. The chain has TRBV5-1 and TRBJ2-5; D call uncertain. Germline lookup yields CDR1 SGHRS and CDR2 YFSETQ. This CDR3 has 13 amino acids. Trimming took off 4 bases at V and 2 bases at J, with 9 bases between the two ends. This CDR3 reads CASSMLRQETQYF. CDR3 nucleotides: TGCGCCAGCAGCATGCTCCGTCAAGAGACCCAGTACTTC.

This clonotype was observed once. The rearrangement uses TRBV20-1 and TRBJ2-1; no reliable D call. There are 16 residues in the CDR3. Trimming removed 6 bases from V and 6 bases from J, with 24 bases in between. Germline CDR1 and CDR2: DFQATT and SNEGSKA (reference sequence). DNA for the CDR3: TGCAGTGCCCGACGCGCCGACTTTCCAGAGGTCAATGAGCAGTTCTTC. This encodes CSARRADFPEVNEQFF.

CDR3 nucleotides: TGTGCCAGCAGCTTAGCGCAGGGGAAGCATGGCTACACCTTC. The encoded protein is CASSLAQGKHGYTF. V and J are TRBV7-2 and TRBJ1-2; D is possibly TRBD1 (6 bases). The CDR3 totals 14 residues. The V end was cut by 0 bases, the J end by 6 bases, with 11 bases between. Germline V gene data show CDR1 as SGHTA and CDR2 as FQGNSA.

This clonotype has just a few counts. The genes are TRBV18 and TRBJ2-1; 14 bases are shared with TRBD2. The CDR3 is 15 residues long. The V segment lost 4 bases and the J segment 7 bases; nucleotides outside the gene matches: 3. CDR1 KGHSH and CDR2 LQKENI come from the germline V gene. The CDR3 loop reads CASSRGTSGSNEQFF. CDR3 sequence (DNA): TGTGCCAGCTCACGGGGGACTAGCGGGAGTAATGAGCAGTTCTTC.

This clonotype was counted a few times. The chain employs TRBV9 and TRBJ2-1, with TRBD2 as a possible D gene (6 bases). The length of the CDR3 is 16 residues. Trimming took 0 bases from V and 0 from J, leaving 10 bases between them. From germline, CDR1 is SGDLS and CDR2 YYNGEE. The CDR3 loop is CASSVVGTVSYNEQFF. CDR3 DNA: TGTGCCAGCAGCGTAGTCGGGACTGTCTCCTACAATGAGCAGTTCTTC. Drawing the rest from reference TRBV9 and TRBJ2-1, the complete variable domain is DSGVTQTPKHLITATGQRVTLRCSPRSGDLSVYWYQQSLDQGLQFLIQYYNGEERAKGNILERFSAQQFPDLHSELNLSSLELGDSALYFCASSVVGTVSYNEQFFGPGTRLTVL.

This clonotype was found a few times. A much bigger clone sits one base away, suggesting this may be a read error. The CDR3 nucleotides are TGTGCCAGCAGTCCCTCGGGGGGCTCACCCCTCCACTTT. This gives the protein CASSPSGGSPLHF. The J gene is TRBJ1-6, the V gene TRBV27, with D perhaps TRBD1 (6 bases). CDR3 length: 13 amino acids. Germline V gene data show CDR1 as MNHEY and CDR2 as SMNVEV (reference sequence). V was shortened by 5 bases and J by 10 bases, with 12 bases between the two germline ends.

Here the CDR3 reads CASRYSYEETQYF. The DNA for the CDR3 is TGTGCCAGCAGGTACTCCTATGAAGAGACCCAGTACTTC. V gene TRBV12-3 or TRBV12-4 combines with J gene TRBJ2-5; no firm D call. V was trimmed by 6 bases and J by 3 bases, leaving 11 bases between them. This CDR3 region has 13 residues.

This clonotype was seen a handful of times. The V gene is TRBV9, the J gene TRBJ2-3; 7 bases line up with TRBD2. The CDR3 is 16 amino acids. Germline V lookup: CDR1 SGDLS, CDR2 YYNGEE. V gave up 3 bases and J gave up 4 bases; unmatched junction bases: 11. The CDR3 loop reads CASSERGAGDSDTQYF. The CDR3 coding sequence is TGTGCCAGCAGCGAGAGAGGGGCGGGAGACTCAGATACGCAGTATTTT.

This clonotype was detected only a few times. J is TRBJ2-7 and V is TRBV10-3, with TRBD1 matching 9 bases. This CDR3 has 12 residues. CDR1 and CDR2 from the germline V gene are ENHRY and SYGVKD. CDR3 nucleotide sequence: TGTGCATACCGGGACAGGGCACACGAGCAGTACTTC. It codes for CAYRDRAHEQYF.

This clonotype was recorded many times. The rearrangement uses TRBV5-1 and TRBJ2-3, with D perhaps TRBD1 (5 bases). The V gene's germline CDR1 is SGHRS and CDR2 YFSETQ. V lost 0 bases to trimming and J lost 4 bases, with 12 bases between them. The CDR3 has 15 amino acids. The CDR3 DNA reads TGCGCCAGCAGCTTGGCTGCGAAGGGGTCAGATACGCAGTATTTT. Protein sequence: CASSLAAKGSDTQYF. The full variable domain, in which reference TRBV5-1 and TRBJ2-3 provide the parts outside the CDR3, is KAGVTQTPRYLIKTRGQQVTLSCSPISGHRSVSWYQQTPGQGLQFLFEYFSETQRNKGNFPGRFSGRQFSNSRSEMNVSTLELGDSALYLCASSLAAKGSDTQYFGPGTRLTVL.

The V and J genes are TRBV20-1 and TRBJ2-1, with a tentative D call TRBD1 (6 bases). V was trimmed by 2 bases and J by 6 bases, leaving 14 bases between them. Germline V CDR1 and CDR2: DFQATT, SNEGSKA (reference sequence). The CDR3 has 14 amino acids. The CDR3 protein is CSARRAQGGNEQFF. In DNA, the CDR3 is TGCAGTGCTAGAAGGGCCCAAGGGGGCAATGAGCAGTTCTTC.

This chain joins TRBV20-1 and TRBJ2-7; no reliable D call. The germline gives CDR1 DFQATT, CDR2 SNEGSKA (reference sequence). This CDR3 spans 13 amino acids. The ends were cut back, 3 bases at V and 4 bases at J, with 13 bases in the middle. The chain's CDR3 is CSASLPDTYEQYF. The CDR3 bases are TGCAGTGCTAGCCTCCCCGACACGTACGAGCAGTACTTC.

V is TRBV20-1 and J is TRBJ1-4; D gene ambiguous. V gave up 1 base and J gave up 2 bases, with 17 bases separating them. The V gene's germline CDR1 is DFQATT and CDR2 SNEGSKA (reference sequence). This CDR3 has 17 residues. The CDR3 region is CSARGTSGSGTNEKLFF. The DNA of the CDR3 is TGCAGTGCTAGAGGCACCTCGGGGAGCGGGACTAATGAAAAACTGTTTTTT.

Notes on this clonotype: A much larger clone differs by one base, so this may be a read error. The chain couples TRBV15 to TRBJ2-1; TRBD2 agrees at 9 bases. Trimming took 0 bases from V and 2 from J; bases not matched to a gene: 8. CDR3 length: 18 amino acids. Per the germline V gene, CDR1 is LNHNV and CDR2 is YYDKDF (reference sequence). CDR3 bases: TGTGCCACCAGCAGAGATCTGGGCGGGAGGGTTACCTACAATGAGCAGTTCTTC. Protein sequence: CATSRDLGGRVTYNEQFF.

The chain joins TRBV7-7 to TRBJ2-7; TRBD2 matches 8 bases. Trimming cost V 2 bases and J 2 bases; bases outside gene matches: 5. The germline gives CDR1 SSHAT, CDR2 FNYEAQ (reference sequence). This CDR3 region has 15 residues. As DNA, the CDR3 is TGTGCCAGCAGCTTAAAGAGCGGGGGACCCTACGAGCAGTACTTC. Protein product: CASSLKSGGPYEQYF.

Comments on this clonotype: Since a much larger clone is just one base distant, this may be a read error. The J gene is TRBJ1-2, the V gene TRBV20-1, with D uncertain. The CDR3 runs 13 residues. Germline V CDR1 and CDR2: DFQATT, SNEGSKA (reference sequence). The CDR3 sequence is CSARGEAGYGYPF. In nucleotides, the CDR3 is TGCAGTGCTAGAGGGGAGGCGGGGTATGGCTACCCCTTC.

The V call is TRBV5-1, the J call TRBJ2-7; 9 positions match TRBD1. CDR1 and CDR2 from the germline V gene are SGHRS and YFSETQ. Trimming removed 3 bases from V and 5 bases from J; junction bases left unmatched: 6. The CDR3 spans 14 residues. The CDR3 here is CASSSPGQGNEQYF. DNA of the CDR3: TGCGCCAGCAGCTCCCCGGGACAGGGTAACGAGCAGTACTTC.

Comment on this clonotype: Given a much more abundant clone one base away, this may be a read error. V gene TRBV6-1 combines with J gene TRBJ2-6; no clear D gene. The V and J ends lost 7 bases and 3 bases respectively, with 13 bases between them. The CDR3 loop spans 15 amino acids. Germline CDR1 reads MNHNS; CDR2 reads SASEGT. The CDR3, as DNA: TGTGCCAGCAACCCACAGAGCTTTGGGGCCAACGTCCTGACTTTC. Translation gives CASNPQSFGANVLTF.

The genes are TRBV5-5 and TRBJ2-2; the D is unclear. The germline CDR1 and CDR2 sequences are SGHKS and YYEKEE (reference sequence). The V and J ends lost 0 bases and 3 bases respectively, with 9 bases between them. There are 15 residues in the CDR3. The CDR3 DNA is TGTGCCAGCAGCTTGGACAGTTGGGACACCGGGGAGCTGTTTTTT. Its translation: CASSLDSWDTGELFF.